Following are 25 T cell receptor beta chains from one sample sequenced in a study of Ad26.COV2.S vaccination and SARS-CoV-2 variants (dated by TCRdb to the early 2020s). The treatment or condition label corresponds to: roughly 20 received Ad26.COV2.S at low or high dose, single or two shots; roughly 5 received placebo; per-sample allocation not given. Repertoires of vaccine and placebo recipients were sequenced from samples taken on day 63 after the first injection. The library was generated by the immunoSEQ multiplex PCR assay. Entries here come from immuneACCESS through TCRdb and include only in-frame sequences with V and J called. Some clones fail to appear in such tables; in the studies checked, an unresolved V gene covers under half of the shortfall, and the cause of the remainder is unknown. This sample has more than 400,000 clones in its table, and 90% of those were observed once. The ten most abundant clones make up around 4.2% of the sample.

The material sequenced was peripheral blood, taken in a trial of Ad26.COV2.S vaccine versus placebo. These receptors were taken from a person aged 18-60 years who received the Ad26.COV2.S COVID-19 vaccine or a placebo.

The V call is TRBV6-1, the J call TRBJ2-4; perhaps TRBD2 as D (5 bases). CDR3 size: 16 residues. The V end lost 2 bases, the J end lost 0 bases, and 11 bases lay between the germline ends. Germline V gives CDR1 MNHNS, CDR2 SASEGT. In DNA form, the CDR3 reads TGTGCCAGCAGTGAACAGGTGGGAGAAGCCAAAAACATTCAGTACTTC. Amino acid sequence: CASSEQVGEAKNIQYF.

The chain links TRBV7-6 to TRBJ2-3; possibly TRBD1 for D (6 bases). This CDR3 contains 14 residues. CDR1 and CDR2 from the germline V gene are SGHVS and FNYEAQ. V was shortened by 11 bases and J by 2 bases, with 17 bases between the two germline ends. The CDR3 reads CAAGEISATDTQYF. The CDR3 DNA follows: TGTGCCGCAGGGGAGATTTCCGCCACAGATACGCAGTATTTT. Complete variable domain (other parts from reference TRBV7-6 and TRBJ2-3): GAGVSQSPRYKVTKRGQDVALRCDPISGHVSLYWYRQALGQGPEFLTYFNYEAQQDKSGLPNDRFSAERPEGSISTLTIQRTEQRDSAMYRCAAGEISATDTQYFGPGTRLTVL.

The genes are TRBV14 and TRBJ1-1, with D possibly being TRBD1 (5 bases). The V and J ends lost 4 bases and 0 bases respectively, with 21 bases between them. The CDR3 consists of 18 residues. From germline, CDR1 is SGHDN and CDR2 FVKESK. CDR3 loop: CASSRKTLPGRLNTEAFF. DNA for the CDR3: TGTGCCAGCAGCCGTAAAACCCTTCCGGGACGGCTGAACACTGAAGCTTTCTTT.

This sequence joins TRBV28 and TRBJ1-6; the D is unclear. Trimming shortened V by 2 bases and J by 0 bases, and 14 bases separated the two germline ends. The CDR3 loop spans 18 amino acids. CDR1 MDHEN and CDR2 SYDVKM come from the germline V gene. In nucleotides, the CDR3 is TGTGCCAGCAGTTTAACGGGCCGGGAAAGCTCCTATAATTCACCCCTCCACTTT. Its protein is CASSLTGRESSYNSPLHF.

The genes are TRBV24-1 and TRBJ2-7, with D perhaps matching TRBD2 (5 bases). CDR3 length: 15 amino acids. V lost 4 bases and J lost 6, with 18 bases in between. Germline V lookup: CDR1 KGHDR, CDR2 SFDVKD. The CDR3 reads CATSESSPGGSEQYF. In DNA form, the CDR3 reads TGTGCCACCAGTGAGTCCTCGCCGGGTGGGAGCGAGCAGTACTTC.

The chain uses TRBV6-2 or TRBV6-3 and TRBJ2-7; 10 bases align to TRBD1. Germline V CDR1 and CDR2: MNHEY, SVGEGT. Unmatched junction bases numbered 1, after V lost 2 bases and J lost 0 bases. The CDR3 length is 15 residues. Here the CDR3 reads CASSYGDRGSYEQYF. For the CDR3, the DNA is TGTGCCAGCAGTTACGGGGACAGGGGCTCCTACGAGCAGTACTTC.

This chain joins TRBV2 and TRBJ2-6, with TRBD2 identical over 15 bases. CDR1 is SNHLY, CDR2 FYNNEI, per germline. V was clipped by 7 bases and J by 4 bases; unmatched bases: 5. CDR3 length equals 17 residues. The CDR3 here is CASMGTSGRWGANVLTF. The CDR3 bases are TGTGCCAGCATGGGGACTAGCGGGAGGTGGGGGGCCAACGTCCTGACTTTC.

V usage is TRBV9 and J usage is TRBJ2-1, with TRBD1 as a possible D gene (5 bases). Germline V gene data show CDR1 as SGDLS and CDR2 as YYNGEE. The CDR3 is 16 amino acids. Trimming left V 3 bases short and J 0 bases short, with 13 bases between. The CDR3 region has the DNA TGTGCCAGCAGCGAGGGGCGGCGGTTCTCCTACAATGAGCAGTTCTTC. Residues: CASSEGRRFSYNEQFF.

This clone was seen only a few times. The chain combines TRBV5-1 with TRBJ1-5; 8 bases line up with TRBD1. The CDR3 runs 15 residues. After removal of 2 bases from V and 5 bases from J, the junction contained 6 bases not matched to a gene. Per the germline V gene, CDR1 is SGHRS and CDR2 is YFSETQ. CDR3 sequence: CASSFSPGGYQPQHF. The DNA of the CDR3 is TGCGCCAGCAGCTTCTCCCCAGGGGGCTATCAGCCCCAGCATTTT.

The rearrangement uses TRBV3-1 (or the pseudogene TRBV3-2) and TRBJ1-5; D might be TRBD1 (5 bases). The V end was cut by 0 bases, the J end by 7 bases, with 16 bases between. CDR3 length: 16 residues. Looked up from germline, CDR1 is LGHDT and CDR2 is YNNKEL (reference sequence). In DNA, the CDR3 is TGTGCCAGCAGCCAAGATCGGGTGGGGTCAGGGCAGCCCCAGCATTTT. It codes for CASSQDRVGSGQPQHF.

The genes are TRBV3-1 (or the pseudogene TRBV3-2) and TRBJ2-7, with D possibly matching TRBD2 (5 bases). CDR1 LGHDT and CDR2 YNNKEL come from the germline V gene (reference sequence). Trimming pared 4 bases from V and 5 bases from J, leaving 18 bases between. CDR3 length: 15 amino acids. The chain's CDR3 is CASSPLLGVANEQYF. CDR3 in DNA: TGTGCCAGCAGCCCCCTACTAGGAGTTGCAAACGAGCAGTACTTC.

This clone was observed a single time. V gene TRBV9 combines with J gene TRBJ2-5; D is unresolved. Between the trimmed V and J ends, which lost 2 bases and 5 bases, there was a span of 10 bases. CDR3 length: 13 residues. Germline values: CDR1 SGDLS, CDR2 YYNGEE. CDR3 nucleotides: TGTGCCAGCAGCGTTTACGGATCGGAGACCCAGTACTTC. The encoded protein is CASSVYGSETQYF.

The chain carries TRBV3-1 (or the pseudogene TRBV3-2) and TRBJ1-1, with 8 bases aligning to TRBD1. This CDR3 is 15 amino acids long. Germline trimming cut 2 bases from V and 1 base from J; bases unmatched to any gene: 3. The V gene's germline CDR1 is LGHDT and CDR2 YNNKEL (reference sequence). CDR3 amino acids: CASSQRGQGNTEAFF. CDR3 bases: TGTGCCAGCAGCCAACGCGGACAGGGGAACACTGAAGCTTTCTTT.

This clone has a handful of counts. The chain links TRBV4-2 to TRBJ2-7; 8 bases are shared with TRBD2. CDR1 is LGHNA, CDR2 YNFKEQ, per germline. CDR3 length equals 18 residues. Germline trimming cut 1 base from V and 3 bases from J; bases unmatched to any gene: 14. CDR3 protein: CASSQGPRTSTTYYEQYF. CDR3 nucleotide sequence: TGTGCCAGCAGCCAAGGACCCCGGACTAGCACCACATACTACGAGCAGTACTTC.

DNA for the CDR3: TGTGCCAGCGGGACAGGGCCGTACAATGAGCAGTTCTTC. Protein: CASGTGPYNEQFF. The chain is built from TRBV19 and TRBJ2-1, with 9 bases that match TRBD1. The CDR3 is made up of 13 amino acids. Germline CDR1 and CDR2: LNHDA and SQIVND (reference sequence). Trimming at V came to 9 bases and at J to 4 bases, leaving 4 bases not matched to a gene.

The CDR3 reads CGTLEAVGNQPQHF. Here the CDR3 DNA reads TGTGGCACGCTGGAGGCGGTTGGCAATCAGCCCCAGCATTTT. The V gene is TRBV28, the J gene TRBJ1-5, with unresolved D. CDR1 is MDHEN, CDR2 SYDVKM, per germline. The CDR3 has 14 amino acids.

This clone was found once. This chain links TRBV6-5 with TRBJ1-2; D might be TRBD1 (6 bases). Germline V gene data show CDR1 as MNHEY and CDR2 as SVGAGI. The V gene lost 7 bases and the J gene lost 1 base, with 7 bases spanning the gap. CDR3 length: 12 amino acids. This chain's CDR3 is CASTRGNYGYTF. The CDR3 DNA reads as TGTGCCAGCACCAGGGGTAACTATGGCTACACCTTC.

The rearrangement uses TRBV27 and TRBJ2-6; weak D call: TRBD1 (5 bases). V lost 7 bases and J lost 4, with 23 bases in between. This CDR3 has 18 residues. Germline V gene sequence: CDR1 MNHEY, CDR2 SMNVEV (reference sequence). CDR3 sequence: CASTPYRGSASGANVLTF. The CDR3 region has the DNA TGTGCCAGCACCCCCTATAGGGGATCAGCTTCCGGGGCCAACGTCCTGACTTTC.

The chain combines TRBV5-6 with TRBJ2-7; D possibly corresponds to TRBD1 (6 bases). From germline, CDR1 is SGHDT and CDR2 YYEEEE. There are 16 residues in the CDR3. V lost 1 base to trimming and J lost 3 bases, with 17 bases between them. CDR3 loop: CASSLNVRGRLYEQYF. The CDR3 DNA reads as TGTGCCAGCAGCTTGAACGTCAGGGGCCGGCTCTACGAGCAGTACTTC.

The chain uses TRBV9 and TRBJ1-4; maybe TRBD1 (5 bases). Germline loops: CDR1 SGDLS, CDR2 YYNGEE. The CDR3 contains 14 residues. Trimming cost V 4 bases and J 4 bases, with 11 bases left between them. The CDR3 spells CASSPGGGNEKLFF. In DNA, the CDR3 is TGTGCCAGCAGCCCCGGGGGGGGTAATGAAAAACTGTTTTTT.

The chain couples TRBV7-3 to TRBJ2-3, with 9 bases aligning to TRBD1. Per the germline V gene, CDR1 is SGHTA and CDR2 is FQGTGA. The CDR3 length is 15 residues. Trimming cost V 5 bases and J 2 bases; bases outside gene matches: 5. This CDR3 is CASSTDRGVTDTQYF. CDR3 DNA sequence: TGTGCCAGCAGCACGGACAGGGGAGTCACAGATACGCAGTATTTT.

The gene calls are TRBV7-3 and TRBJ1-1; 10 bases map to TRBD1. From germline, CDR1 is SGHTA and CDR2 FQGTGA. The CDR3 runs 13 residues. V shed 5 bases and J 8 bases; nucleotides not matched to a gene: 5. The CDR3 DNA reads as TGTGCCAGCAGCCGCGGGACAGGGGACGAAGCTTTCTTT. Protein sequence: CASSRGTGDEAFF.

The J gene is TRBJ2-1, the V gene TRBV11-3; tentatively, D is TRBD2 (6 bases). Per germline, CDR1 SGHNT and CDR2 YENEEA. The CDR3 contains 13 residues. V shed 5 bases and J shed 7 bases, with 12 bases lying between them. CDR3 coding DNA: TGTGCCAGCAGCGATGAGGCGGGGAATGAGCAGTTCTTC. Protein product: CASSDEAGNEQFF. Supplemented by reference TRBV11-3 and TRBJ2-1, the full variable domain reads EAGVVQSPRYKIIEKKQPVAFWCNPISGHNTLYWYLQNLGQGPELLIRYENEEAVDDSQLPKDRFSAERLKGVDSTLKIQPAELGDSAVYLCASSDEAGNEQFFGPGTRLTVL.

The chain joins TRBV6-2 or TRBV6-3 to TRBJ2-1; no firm D call. Germline CDR1 MNHEY, CDR2 SVGEGT. Trimming took 5 bases from V and 2 from J, leaving 4 bases between them. The CDR3 is 12 residues long. As DNA, the CDR3 is TGTGCCAGCAGTCCAACCTACAATGAGCAGTTCTTC. This codes for CASSPTYNEQFF.

CDR3 coding DNA: TGTGCCAGCAACGGGAACACAGATACGCAGTATTTT. This encodes CASNGNTDTQYF. The chain is built from TRBV6-5 and TRBJ2-3, with D maybe TRBD2 (5 bases). This CDR3 has 12 amino acids. Germline values: CDR1 MNHEY, CDR2 SVGAGI. Trimming removed 7 bases at V and 2 bases at J, with 7 bases between.